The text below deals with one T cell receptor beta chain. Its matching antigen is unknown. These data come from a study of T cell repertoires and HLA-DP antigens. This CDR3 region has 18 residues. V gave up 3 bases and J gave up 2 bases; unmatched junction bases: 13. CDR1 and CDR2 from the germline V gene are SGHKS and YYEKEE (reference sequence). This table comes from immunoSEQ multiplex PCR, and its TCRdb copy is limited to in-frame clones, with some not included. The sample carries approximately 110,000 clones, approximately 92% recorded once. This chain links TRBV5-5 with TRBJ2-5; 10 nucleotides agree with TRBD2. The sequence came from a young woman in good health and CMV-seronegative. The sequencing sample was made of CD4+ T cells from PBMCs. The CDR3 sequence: CASSYERGLARLQETQYF. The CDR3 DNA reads TGTGCCAGCAGCTATGAAAGGGGACTAGCGAGACTACAAGAGACCCAGTACTTC.